These T cell receptor beta chains were read from a single sample in a study of blood T cell repertoires in COVID-19. Generated by immunoSEQ multiplex PCR, the TCRdb table keeps only in-frame clones and is missing some. The sample consists of roughly 70,000 clones, about 87% of them appearing once. The sequenced material came from peripheral blood. The source is a woman older than 75 with active COVID-19. Both conserved end residues are part of each CDR3. D genes are given only for firm matches. Clone sizes are given selectively: once, few, many, or a class where the clone is expanded.

size	J	D	V	CDR3	DNA
-	TRBJ2-7	-	TRBV7-9	CASSFSGGSYEQYF	TGTGCCAGCAGCTTTTCCGGGGGATCCTACGAGCAGTACTTC
-	TRBJ2-5	-	TRBV27	CASSAAGTQYF	TGTGCCAGCAGTGCCGCCGGGACCCAGTACTTC
-	TRBJ2-5	-	TRBV6-2/TRBV6-3	CASSRWESGQETQYF	TGTGCCAGCAGCCGCTGGGAGTCGGGGCAAGAGACCCAGTACTTC
-	TRBJ2-1	TRBD2	TRBV5-1	CASSLETSGRALFF	TGCGCCAGCAGCTTGGAGACTAGCGGGAGGGCCTTGTTCTTC
-	TRBJ1-2	-	TRBV7-9	CASSPSQGGSSSYGYTF	TGTGCCAGCAGTCCTTCACAGGGAGGGTCCTCGTCCTATGGCTACACCTTC
few	TRBJ1-5	TRBD1	TRBV28	CASSLTGGNQPQHF	TGTGCCAGCAGTTTAACAGGGGGCAATCAGCCCCAGCATTTT
-	TRBJ2-3	TRBD2	TRBV4-1	CASTREGGGRGTDTQYF	TGCGCCAGCACCCGAGAGGGCGGCGGGAGGGGCACAGATACGCAGTATTTT
-	TRBJ1-2	TRBD1	TRBV18	CASSRAQGHGYTF	TGTGCCAGCTCCCGGGCACAGGGGCATGGCTACACCTTC
-	TRBJ2-7	-	TRBV18	CASSLGQYYEQYF	TGTGCCAGCTCACTAGGACAGTACTACGAGCAGTACTTC
-	TRBJ2-7	TRBD2	TRBV4-1	CASSLWYGGRSHEQYF	TGCGCCAGCAGCCTCTGGTATGGCGGGAGGAGCCACGAGCAGTACTTC
-	TRBJ1-6	-	TRBV27	CASSLGGEALHF	TGTGCCAGCAGTTTGGGGGGTGAGGCCCTCCACTTT
-	TRBJ2-1	-	TRBV12-3/TRBV12-4	CASSLWASAQFF	TGTGCCAGCAGTTTATGGGCAAGTGCGCAGTTCTTC
-	TRBJ2-5	-	TRBV11-2	CASSFSRGVDTQYF	TGTGCCAGCAGCTTCAGCAGGGGAGTGGACACCCAGTACTTC
-	TRBJ1-1	TRBD1	TRBV28	CASRGDRGGNTEAFF	TGTGCCAGCAGGGGGGACAGGGGAGGGAACACTGAAGCTTTCTTT
-	TRBJ1-5	-	TRBV28	CASSLYRSNQPQHF	TGTGCCAGCAGTTTATACAGGAGCAATCAGCCCCAGCATTTT
-	TRBJ1-4	TRBD1	TRBV7-2	CASSAPGQGAEKLFF	TGTGCCAGCAGCGCACCGGGACAGGGGGCTGAAAAACTGTTTTTT
few	TRBJ1-4	-	TRBV3-1/TRBV3-2	CASSVKGVPEKLFF	TGTGCCAGCAGCGTAAAGGGGGTTCCGGAAAAACTGTTTTTT
-	TRBJ1-2	-	TRBV5-5	CASSLDGAGENYGYTF	TGTGCCAGCAGCTTGGATGGGGCAGGGGAAAACTATGGCTACACCTTC
-	TRBJ2-1	-	TRBV7-2	CASSLASVGEQFF	TGTGCCAGCAGCTTAGCTAGCGTGGGTGAGCAGTTCTTC
-	TRBJ2-1	-	TRBV9	CASSVGSRDNEQFF	TGTGCCAGCAGCGTGGGGTCGCGGGACAATGAGCAGTTCTTC
-	TRBJ2-2	-	TRBV13	CASSPPLNGAGELFF	TGTGCCAGCAGCCCGCCACTGAACGGGGCCGGGGAGCTGTTTTTT
-	TRBJ2-2	TRBD2	TRBV2	CASSEGTSGRGVRELFF	TGTGCCAGCAGTGAAGGGACTAGCGGGAGAGGGGTTCGGGAGCTGTTTTTT
once	TRBJ1-6	TRBD1	TRBV11-1	CASSRDRGHISPLHF	TGTGCCAGCAGCCGGGACAGGGGGCATATTTCCCCCCTCCACTTT
-	TRBJ2-6	-	TRBV18	CASSPLGGPSGANVLTF	TGTGCCAGCTCACCACTCGGAGGACCTTCTGGGGCCAACGTCCTGACTTTC
-	TRBJ2-1	-	TRBV3-1/TRBV3-2	CASSRAYNEQFF	TGTGCCAGCAGCCGAGCGTACAATGAGCAGTTCTTC
-	TRBJ1-2	TRBD1	TRBV6-2/TRBV6-3	CASSYGGTGVSYGYTF	TGTGCCAGCAGTTACGGAGGGACAGGGGTGAGCTATGGCTACACCTTC
-	TRBJ2-1	-	TRBV9	CASSGGRGARGLFF	TGTGCCAGCAGCGGAGGGAGGGGGGCCCGTGGGCTGTTCTTC
few	TRBJ2-5	-	TRBV7-9	CAGEVLGETQYF	TGTGCCGGAGAGGTCCTAGGTGAGACCCAGTACTTC
few	TRBJ1-5	TRBD1	TRBV19	CASSIQGDNQPQHF	TGTGCCAGTAGTATTCAGGGGGACAATCAGCCCCAGCATTTT
-	TRBJ2-5	-	TRBV25-1	CASRELGETQYF	TGTGCCAGCAGGGAGTTGGGAGAGACCCAGTACTTC